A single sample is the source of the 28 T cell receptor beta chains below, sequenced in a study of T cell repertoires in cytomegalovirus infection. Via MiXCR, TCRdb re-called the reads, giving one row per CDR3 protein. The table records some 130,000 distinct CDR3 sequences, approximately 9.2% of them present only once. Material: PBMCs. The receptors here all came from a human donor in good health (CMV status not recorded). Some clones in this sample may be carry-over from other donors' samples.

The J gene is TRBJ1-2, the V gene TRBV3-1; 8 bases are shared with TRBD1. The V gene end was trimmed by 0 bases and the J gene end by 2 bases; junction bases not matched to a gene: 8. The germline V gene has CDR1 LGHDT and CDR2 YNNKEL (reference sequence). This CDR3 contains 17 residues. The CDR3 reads CASSQEALTGDNYGYTF. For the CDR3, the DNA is TGTGCCAGCAGCCAAGAAGCCCTGACAGGGGACAACTATGGCTACACCTTC.

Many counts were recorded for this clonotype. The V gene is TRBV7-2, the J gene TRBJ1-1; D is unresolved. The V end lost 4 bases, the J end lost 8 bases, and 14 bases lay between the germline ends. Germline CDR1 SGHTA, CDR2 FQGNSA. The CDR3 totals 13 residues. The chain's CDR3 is CASSSGPRREAFF. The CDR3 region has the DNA TGTGCCAGCAGCTCTGGACCGCGGCGGGAAGCTTTCTTT. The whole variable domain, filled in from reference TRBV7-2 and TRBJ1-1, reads GAGVSQSPSNKVTEKGKDVELRCDPISGHTALYWYRQSLGQGLEFLIYFQGNSAPDKSGLPSDRFSAERTGGSVSTLTIQRTQQEDSAVYLCASSSGPRREAFFGQGTRLTVV.

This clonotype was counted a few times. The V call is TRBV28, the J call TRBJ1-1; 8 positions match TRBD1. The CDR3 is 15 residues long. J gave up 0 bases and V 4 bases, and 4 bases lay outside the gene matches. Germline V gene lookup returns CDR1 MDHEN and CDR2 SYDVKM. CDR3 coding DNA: TGTGCCAGCAGTTCGTGGACAGGGATGAACACTGAAGCTTTCTTT. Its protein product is CASSSWTGMNTEAFF. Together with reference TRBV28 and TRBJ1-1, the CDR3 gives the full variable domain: DVKVTQSSRYLVKRTGEKVFLECVQDMDHENMFWYRQDPGLGLRLIYFSYDVKMKEKGDIPEGYSVSREKKERFSLILESASTNQTSMYLCASSSWTGMNTEAFFGQGTRLTVV.

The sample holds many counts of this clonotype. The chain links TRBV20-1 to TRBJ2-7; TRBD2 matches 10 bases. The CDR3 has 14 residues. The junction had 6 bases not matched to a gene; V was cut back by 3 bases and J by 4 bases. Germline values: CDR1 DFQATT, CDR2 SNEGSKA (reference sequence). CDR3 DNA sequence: TGCAGTGCTAGGGGTTTAGCGGGGGGATACGAGCAGTACTTC. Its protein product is CSARGLAGGYEQYF.

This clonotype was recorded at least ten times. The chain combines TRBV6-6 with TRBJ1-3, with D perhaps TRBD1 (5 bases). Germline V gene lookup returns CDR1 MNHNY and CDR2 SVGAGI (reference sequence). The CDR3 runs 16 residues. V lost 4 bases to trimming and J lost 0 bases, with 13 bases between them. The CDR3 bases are TGTGCCAGCAGTTTTGGGACTGTAGGCTCTGGAAACACCATATATTTT. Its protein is CASSFGTVGSGNTIYF.

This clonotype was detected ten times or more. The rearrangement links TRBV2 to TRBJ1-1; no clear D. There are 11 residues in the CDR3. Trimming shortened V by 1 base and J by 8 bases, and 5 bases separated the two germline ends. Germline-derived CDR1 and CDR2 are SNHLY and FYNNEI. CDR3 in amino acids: CASSEGLEAFF. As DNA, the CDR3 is TGTGCCAGCAGTGAAGGACTAGAAGCTTTCTTT. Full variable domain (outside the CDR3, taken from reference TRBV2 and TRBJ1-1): EPEVTQTPSHQVTQMGQEVILRCVPISNHLYFYWYRQILGQKVEFLVSFYNNEISEKSEIFDDQFSVERPDGSNFTLKIRSTKLEDSAMYFCASSEGLEAFFGQGTRLTVV.

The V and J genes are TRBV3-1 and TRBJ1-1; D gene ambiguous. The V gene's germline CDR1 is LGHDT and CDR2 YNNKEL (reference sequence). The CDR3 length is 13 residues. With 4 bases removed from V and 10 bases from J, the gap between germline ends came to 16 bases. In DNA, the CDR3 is TGTGCCAGCAGCCCGACCGGAAAGGGCCGAGCTTTCTTT. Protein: CASSPTGKGRAFF.

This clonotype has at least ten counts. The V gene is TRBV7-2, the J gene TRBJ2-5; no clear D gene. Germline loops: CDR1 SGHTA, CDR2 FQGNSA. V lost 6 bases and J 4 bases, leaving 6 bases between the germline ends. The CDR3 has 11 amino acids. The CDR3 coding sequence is TGTGCCAGCAGTAGGATAGAGACCCAGTACTTC. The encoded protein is CASSRIETQYF.

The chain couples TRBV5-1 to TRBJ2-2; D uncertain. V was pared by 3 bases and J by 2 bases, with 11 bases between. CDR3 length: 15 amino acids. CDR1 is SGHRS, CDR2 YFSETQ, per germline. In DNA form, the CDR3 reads TGCGCCAGCAGCTCGGACGGAACAAACACCGGGGAGCTGTTTTTT. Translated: CASSSDGTNTGELFF.

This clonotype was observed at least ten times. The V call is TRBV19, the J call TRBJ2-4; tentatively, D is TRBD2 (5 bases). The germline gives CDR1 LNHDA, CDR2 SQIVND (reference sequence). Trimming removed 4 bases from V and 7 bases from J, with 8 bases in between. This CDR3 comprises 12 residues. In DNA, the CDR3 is TGTGCCAGTAGTACCTCGGGGAACATTCAGTACTTC. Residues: CASSTSGNIQYF.

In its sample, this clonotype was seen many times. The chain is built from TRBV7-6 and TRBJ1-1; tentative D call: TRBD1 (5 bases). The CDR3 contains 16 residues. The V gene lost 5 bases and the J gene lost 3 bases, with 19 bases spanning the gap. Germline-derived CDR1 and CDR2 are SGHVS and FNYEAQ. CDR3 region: CASSHGHPRGDTEAFF. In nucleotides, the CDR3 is TGTGCCAGCAGCCACGGACACCCCAGAGGGGACACTGAAGCTTTCTTT.

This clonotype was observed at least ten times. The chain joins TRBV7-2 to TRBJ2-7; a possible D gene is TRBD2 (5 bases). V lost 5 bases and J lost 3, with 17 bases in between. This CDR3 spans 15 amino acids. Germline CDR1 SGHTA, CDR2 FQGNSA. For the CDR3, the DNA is TGTGCCAGCAGCGTCGCCCTAGGCGGGCTCTACGAGCAGTACTTC. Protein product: CASSVALGGLYEQYF.

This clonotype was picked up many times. The CDR3 sequence is CASSLAGSNSPLHF. CDR3 in DNA: TGTGCCAGCAGCTTAGCGGGGTCAAATTCACCCCTCCACTTT. The genes are TRBV7-8 and TRBJ1-6, with D hard to call. Trimming pared 0 bases from V and 7 bases from J, leaving 7 bases between. Per germline, CDR1 SGHVS and CDR2 FQNEAQ. CDR3 length equals 14 residues.

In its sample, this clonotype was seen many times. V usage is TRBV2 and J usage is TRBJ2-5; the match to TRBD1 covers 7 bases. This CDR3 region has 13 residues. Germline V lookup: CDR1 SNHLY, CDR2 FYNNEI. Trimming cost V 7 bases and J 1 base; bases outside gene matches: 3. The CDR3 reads CASNRDSQETQYF. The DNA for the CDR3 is TGTGCCAGCAATAGGGACAGCCAAGAGACCCAGTACTTC.

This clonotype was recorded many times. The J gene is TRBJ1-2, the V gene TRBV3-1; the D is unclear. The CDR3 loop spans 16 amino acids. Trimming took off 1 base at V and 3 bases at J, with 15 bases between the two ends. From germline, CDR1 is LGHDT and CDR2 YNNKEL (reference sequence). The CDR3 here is CASSQGGLSRDYGYTF. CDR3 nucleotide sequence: TGTGCCAGCAGCCAAGGCGGGCTATCTAGGGACTATGGCTACACCTTC.

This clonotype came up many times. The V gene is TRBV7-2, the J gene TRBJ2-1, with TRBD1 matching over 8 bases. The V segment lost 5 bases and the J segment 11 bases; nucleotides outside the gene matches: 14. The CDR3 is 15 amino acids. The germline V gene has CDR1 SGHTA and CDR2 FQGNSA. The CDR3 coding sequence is TGTGCCAGCAGCCGCAGCGGACAGGGTTTTTTTCAGCAGTTCTTC. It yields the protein CASSRSGQGFFQQFF.

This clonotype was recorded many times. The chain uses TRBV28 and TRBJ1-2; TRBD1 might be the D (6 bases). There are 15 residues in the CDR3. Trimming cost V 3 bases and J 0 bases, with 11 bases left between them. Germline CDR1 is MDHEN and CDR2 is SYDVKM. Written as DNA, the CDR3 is TGTGCCAGCAGTTTCTTCCAGGGGTCTAACTATGGCTACACCTTC. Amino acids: CASSFFQGSNYGYTF.

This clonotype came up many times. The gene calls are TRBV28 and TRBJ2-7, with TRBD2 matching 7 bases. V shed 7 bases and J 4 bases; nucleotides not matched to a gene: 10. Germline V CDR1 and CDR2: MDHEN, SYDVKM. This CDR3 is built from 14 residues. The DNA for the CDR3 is TGTGCCAGCAAAATGGGGGGGTACGAGTACGAGCAGTACTTC. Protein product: CASKMGGYEYEQYF.

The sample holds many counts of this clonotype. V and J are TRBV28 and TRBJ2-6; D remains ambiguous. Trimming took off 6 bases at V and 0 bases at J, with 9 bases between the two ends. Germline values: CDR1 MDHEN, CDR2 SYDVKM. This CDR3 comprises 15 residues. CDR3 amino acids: CASSRPTSGANVLTF. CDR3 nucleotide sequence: TGTGCCAGCAGCAGACCGACCTCTGGGGCCAACGTCCTGACTTTC.

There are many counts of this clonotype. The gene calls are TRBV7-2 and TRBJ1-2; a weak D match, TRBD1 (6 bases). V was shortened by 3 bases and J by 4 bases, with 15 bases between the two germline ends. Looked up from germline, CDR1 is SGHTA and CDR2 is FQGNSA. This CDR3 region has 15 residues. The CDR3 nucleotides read TGTGCCAGCAGCTTTCGGCGGGGGGCTGGCTATGGCTACACCTTC. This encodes CASSFRRGAGYGYTF.

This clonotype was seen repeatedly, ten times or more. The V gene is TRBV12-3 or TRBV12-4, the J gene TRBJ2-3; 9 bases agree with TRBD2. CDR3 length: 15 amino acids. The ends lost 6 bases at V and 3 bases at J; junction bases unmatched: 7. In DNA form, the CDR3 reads TGTGCCAGCAGAAAACTAGCGGGCCCAACAGATACGCAGTATTTT. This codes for CASRKLAGPTDTQYF.

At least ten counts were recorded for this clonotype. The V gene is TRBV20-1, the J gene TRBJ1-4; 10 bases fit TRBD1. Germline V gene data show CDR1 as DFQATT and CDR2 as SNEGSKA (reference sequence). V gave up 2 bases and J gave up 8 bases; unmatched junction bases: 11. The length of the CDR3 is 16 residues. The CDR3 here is CSARPGQGDGFEKLFF. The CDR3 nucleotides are TGCAGTGCTAGACCAGGACAGGGGGATGGATTCGAAAAACTGTTTTTT.

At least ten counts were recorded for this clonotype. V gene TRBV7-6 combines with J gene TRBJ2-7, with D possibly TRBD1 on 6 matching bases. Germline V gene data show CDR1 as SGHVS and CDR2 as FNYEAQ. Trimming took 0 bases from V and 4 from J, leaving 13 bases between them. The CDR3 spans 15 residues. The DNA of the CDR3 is TGTGCCAGCAGCTTAGCGCTGGGGGCAGAGTACGAGCAGTACTTC. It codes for CASSLALGAEYEQYF.

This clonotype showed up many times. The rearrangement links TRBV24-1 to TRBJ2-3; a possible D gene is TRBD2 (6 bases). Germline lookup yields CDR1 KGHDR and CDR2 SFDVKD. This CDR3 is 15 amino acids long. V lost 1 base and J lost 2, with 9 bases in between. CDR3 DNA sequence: TGTGCCACCAGTGATTTTGTAGCGGACACAGATACGCAGTATTTT. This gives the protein CATSDFVADTDTQYF.

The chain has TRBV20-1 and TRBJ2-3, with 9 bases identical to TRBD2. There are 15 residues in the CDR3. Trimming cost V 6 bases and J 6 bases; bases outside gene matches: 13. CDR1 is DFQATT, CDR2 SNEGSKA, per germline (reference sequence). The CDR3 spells CSAESAGGSDDTQYF. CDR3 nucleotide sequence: TGCAGTGCGGAGTCAGCGGGGGGTTCGGATGATACGCAGTATTTT.

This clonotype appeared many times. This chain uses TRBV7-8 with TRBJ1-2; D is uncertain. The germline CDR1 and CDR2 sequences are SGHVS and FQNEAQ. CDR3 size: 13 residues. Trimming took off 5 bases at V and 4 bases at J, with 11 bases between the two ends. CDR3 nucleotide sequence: TGTGCCAGCAGCAGGGAAATTGGCTATGGCTACACCTTC. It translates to CASSREIGYGYTF. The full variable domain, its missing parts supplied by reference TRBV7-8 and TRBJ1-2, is GAGVSQSPRYKVAKRGQDVALRCDPISGHVSLFWYQQALGQGPEFLTYFQNEAQLDKSGLPSDRFFAERPEGSVSTLKIQRTQQEDSAVYLCASSREIGYGYTFGSGTRLTVV.

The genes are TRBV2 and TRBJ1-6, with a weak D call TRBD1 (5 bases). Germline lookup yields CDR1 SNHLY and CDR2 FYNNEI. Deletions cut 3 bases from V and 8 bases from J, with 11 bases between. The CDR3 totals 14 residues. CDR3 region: CASSEGGRYSPLHF. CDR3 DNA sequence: TGTGCCAGCAGTGAGGGGGGTCGTTATTCACCCCTCCACTTT.

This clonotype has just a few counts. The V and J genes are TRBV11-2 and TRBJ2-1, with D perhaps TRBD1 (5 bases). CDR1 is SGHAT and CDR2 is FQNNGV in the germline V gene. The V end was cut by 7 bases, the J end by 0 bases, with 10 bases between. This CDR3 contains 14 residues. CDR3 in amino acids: CASNRQTSYNEQFF. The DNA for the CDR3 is TGTGCCAGCAACCGACAGACCTCCTACAATGAGCAGTTCTTC.